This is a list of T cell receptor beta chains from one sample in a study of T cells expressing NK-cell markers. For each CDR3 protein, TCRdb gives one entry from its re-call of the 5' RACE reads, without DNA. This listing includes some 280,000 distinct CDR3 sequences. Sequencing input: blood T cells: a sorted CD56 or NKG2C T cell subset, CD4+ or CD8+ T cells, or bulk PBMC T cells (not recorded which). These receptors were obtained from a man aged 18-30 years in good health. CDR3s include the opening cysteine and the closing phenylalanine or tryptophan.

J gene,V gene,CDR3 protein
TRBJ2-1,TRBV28,CASSFITGGRTSGYNEQFF
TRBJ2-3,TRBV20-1,CSATAFRDTQYF
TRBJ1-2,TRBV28,CASSPTGLPIGYGYTF
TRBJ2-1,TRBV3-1,CASSQDASGSYNEQFF
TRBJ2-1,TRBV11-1,CASRFLRQGPGNEQFF
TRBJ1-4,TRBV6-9,CASSFPNRANEKLFF
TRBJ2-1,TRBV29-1,CSVVLGSGRWDEQFF
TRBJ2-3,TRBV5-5,CASSFSGGAPDTQYF
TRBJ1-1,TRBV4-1,CASSSNSVRNTEAFF
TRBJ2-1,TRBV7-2,CASSLAFLREDYNEQFF
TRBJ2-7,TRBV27,CASRPGTENYEQYF
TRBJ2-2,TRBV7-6,CAGGGLLAPNTGELFF
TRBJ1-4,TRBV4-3,CASSQEGRTNEKLFF
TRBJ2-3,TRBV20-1,CSLSGRADSFTDTQYF
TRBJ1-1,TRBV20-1,CSAPHRGMNTEAFF
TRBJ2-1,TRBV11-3,CASSLVGDSSNEQFF
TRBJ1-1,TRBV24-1,CATSDLDNTEAFF
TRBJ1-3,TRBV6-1,CASSLGTGLSSGNTIYF
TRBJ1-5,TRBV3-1,CASNDRVPGGYNQPQHF
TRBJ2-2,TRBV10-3,CAIRGQGMNTGELFF